One and the same sample provided the 15 T cell receptor beta chains below, sequenced in a study of shared clonotypes between healthy human individuals. Generated by immunoSEQ multiplex PCR, the TCRdb table keeps only in-frame clones and is missing some. The sample lists approximately 2.1 million clones, just over 90% occurring once. The sequencing sample was made of naive CD4+ T cells from PBMCs. Regarding subset: CD45RA+ positively selected. These receptors were collected from a man younger than 30 in good health. Some clones in this sample may be carry-over from other donors' samples.

This chain uses TRBV28 with TRBJ2-5; 10 nucleotides align to TRBD2. From germline, CDR1 is MDHEN and CDR2 SYDVKM. The V and J ends lost 3 bases and 6 bases, in that order; junction bases with no gene match: 31. The length of the CDR3 is 23 residues. CDR3 nucleotides: TGTGCCAGCAGTTTGGGCCGGACCTTCAGTACGAGCGGGAGGGCCCAGGACTTGCAGACCCAGTACTTC. Translating it yields CASSLGRTFSTSGRAQDLQTQYF.

This clone was seen once. This chain joins TRBV10-2 and TRBJ2-1; 12 nucleotides match TRBD2. V was clipped by 7 bases and J by 10 bases; unmatched bases: 8. CDR1 and CDR2 from the germline V gene are WSHSY and SAAADI. The CDR3 consists of 14 residues. The CDR3 protein is CASMVSSGRDEQFF. The CDR3 DNA sequence: TGCGCCAGCATGGTTTCTAGCGGGAGGGACGAGCAGTTCTTC.

The chain couples TRBV28 to TRBJ2-2, with D unresolved. Trimming cost V 1 base and J 13 bases, with 10 bases left between them. Germline V gene lookup returns CDR1 MDHEN and CDR2 SYDVKM. The CDR3 is 12 amino acids. The DNA of the CDR3 is TGTGCCAGCAGTTTATCCCGCGTGGGGCTGTTTTTT. It encodes CASSLSRVGLFF.

This rearrangement joins TRBV7-2 to TRBJ2-7; D is unclear. From germline, CDR1 is SGHTA and CDR2 FQGNSA. The CDR3 runs 13 residues. With 5 bases removed from V and 6 bases from J, the gap between germline ends came to 14 bases. The CDR3 DNA is TGTGCCAGCAGCCGACGGGCGTCCGGCGAGCAGTACTTC. As protein: CASSRRASGEQYF.

The chain has TRBV5-4 and TRBJ1-2, with TRBD1 matching over 11 bases. The ends lost 5 bases at V and 7 bases at J; junction bases unmatched: 4. The CDR3 has 13 residues. Germline-derived CDR1 and CDR2 are SGHNT and YYREEE (reference sequence). This CDR3 reads CASRGQGVGGYTF. The DNA for the CDR3 is TGTGCCAGCAGGGGACAGGGGGTAGGTGGCTACACCTTC.

Comment on this clone: One end of the junction is discordant with germline, which a read error may explain. V gene TRBV18 combines with J gene TRBJ2-1, with TRBD1 matching over 7 bases. The CDR3 loop spans 13 amino acids. Germline V gives CDR1 KGHSH, CDR2 LQKENI. The DNA for the CDR3 is TGTGCCAGCTCACCACTTCCGGACAGGACAAGCGTCTTC. Protein: CASSPLPDRTSVF.

J is TRBJ2-1 and V is TRBV7-9; 11 positions match TRBD2. Germline-derived CDR1 and CDR2 are SEHNR and FQNEAQ (reference sequence). V lost 5 bases, J lost 8 bases, and 11 bases stayed unmatched. The CDR3 is 16 residues long. CDR3 sequence: CASSPRSGRAVDEQFF. In DNA form, the CDR3 reads TGTGCCAGCAGCCCCCGTAGCGGGAGGGCCGTAGATGAGCAGTTCTTC.

This chain joins TRBV6-5 and TRBJ1-5; D is perhaps TRBD1 (5 bases). CDR1 and CDR2 from the germline V gene are MNHEY and SVGAGI. Trimming pared 8 bases from V and 3 bases from J, leaving 14 bases between. The CDR3 runs 14 residues. The CDR3 DNA reads as TGTGCCAGCGCCAGGGCGGGTTACAATCAGCCCCAGCATTTT. Its translation: CASARAGYNQPQHF.

This chain uses TRBV7-2 with TRBJ2-7; 8 bases are a match to TRBD2. Germline V gene lookup returns CDR1 SGHTA and CDR2 FQGNSA. The CDR3 consists of 14 residues. V gave up 5 bases and J gave up 6 bases; unmatched junction bases: 9. CDR3 coding DNA: TGTGCCAGCAGCGGGGCGGGAGGCATCGGCGAGCAGTACTTC. Translating it yields CASSGAGGIGEQYF. Drawing the rest from reference TRBV7-2 and TRBJ2-7, the complete variable domain is GAGVSQSPSNKVTEKGKDVELRCDPISGHTALYWYRQSLGQGLEFLIYFQGNSAPDKSGLPSDRFSAERTGGSVSTLTIQRTQQEDSAVYLCASSGAGGIGEQYFGPGTRLTVT.

In this sample, this clone turned up once. The rearrangement uses TRBV30 and TRBJ1-4, with D possibly matching TRBD1 (6 bases). Deletions cut 2 bases from V and 5 bases from J, with 12 bases between. CDR3 length: 14 amino acids. Germline V lookup: CDR1 GTSNPN, CDR2 SVGIG (reference sequence). This chain's CDR3 is CAWSQQGKNEKLFF. In DNA, the CDR3 is TGTGCCTGGAGTCAGCAGGGGAAAAATGAAAAACTGTTTTTT. Supplemented by reference TRBV30 and TRBJ1-4, the full variable domain reads SQTIHQWPATLVQPVGSPLSLECTVEGTSNPNLYWYRQAAGRGLQLLFYSVGIGQISSEVPQNLSASRPQDRQFILSSKKLLLSDSGFYLCAWSQQGKNEKLFFGSGTQLSVL.

This chain links TRBV18 with TRBJ2-1; the match to TRBD1 covers 8 bases. Germline-derived CDR1 and CDR2 are KGHSH and LQKENI. The trim removed 3 bases at V and 7 bases at J, leaving 11 bases unmatched. CDR3 length equals 16 residues. CDR3 loop: CASSPTPLDRGNEQFF. CDR3 sequence (DNA): TGTGCCAGCTCACCGACCCCACTCGACAGGGGAAATGAGCAGTTCTTC.

This sequence joins TRBV6-1 and TRBJ2-2; possibly TRBD2 for D (5 bases). The CDR3 consists of 13 residues. Germline loops: CDR1 MNHNS, CDR2 SASEGT. Trimming left V 5 bases short and J 4 bases short, with 8 bases between. Here the CDR3 reads CASSTSPTGELFF. CDR3 nucleotide sequence: TGTGCCAGCAGTACTAGTCCCACCGGGGAGCTGTTTTTT.

This sequence joins TRBV6-6 and TRBJ2-7; D tentatively fits TRBD1 or TRBD2 (5 bases each). Trimming took off 5 bases at V and 5 bases at J, with 13 bases between the two ends. The CDR3 is made up of 13 amino acids. Germline V gene lookup returns CDR1 MNHNY and CDR2 SVGAGI (reference sequence). In nucleotides, the CDR3 is TGTGCCAGCAGTGACCGAGGGGTAGACGAGCAGTACTTC. This gives the protein CASSDRGVDEQYF.

The chain is built from TRBV6-1 and TRBJ2-1; TRBD2 agrees at 8 bases. The germline V gene encodes CDR1 MNHNS and CDR2 SASEGT. Trimming cost V 6 bases and J 3 bases; bases outside gene matches: 7. The CDR3 contains 15 residues. CDR3 bases: TGTGCCAGCAGGCGGACAGCGGGGGTCTACAATGAGCAGTTCTTC. As protein: CASRRTAGVYNEQFF.

The rearrangement links TRBV28 to TRBJ1-4; D ambiguous. CDR1 is MDHEN and CDR2 is SYDVKM in the germline V gene. The CDR3 length is 15 residues. With 5 bases removed from V and 8 bases from J, the gap between germline ends came to 18 bases. CDR3 protein: CASSLELRATEKLFF. Written as DNA, the CDR3 is TGTGCCAGCAGTCTGGAACTCCGGGCCACCGAAAAACTGTTTTTT.